Given below is one T cell receptor beta chain in context. A read error may be the cause here, since a much bigger clone is one base away. These data come from a study of tumor-infiltrating lymphocytes in oesophageal squamous cell carcinoma. MiXCR was run by TCRdb on the PCR reads, yielding one entry per CDR3 protein. The sample contains about 17,000 distinct CDR3 sequences, approximately 47% of which appear only once. Germline V gene lookup returns CDR1 DFQATT and CDR2 SNEGSKA (reference sequence). Trimming removed 2 bases from V and 7 bases from J, with 21 bases in between. The CDR3 is made up of 15 amino acids.

Sequencing was carried out using normal esophageal tissue next to the tumor. The source of this sequence is a female donor with esophageal squamous cell carcinoma. V and J are TRBV20-1 and TRBJ2-7, with a tentative D call TRBD2 (5 bases). CDR3 DNA sequence: TGCAGTGCTAGAACCAAGCGGTCATTCTACAATGAGCAGTACTTC. Translating gives CSARTKRSFYNEQYF.